This T cell receptor (beta chain) was captured by sequencing in a study of CD8+ T cells in alopecia areata. cDNA serving as the sequencing template came from extracted, reverse transcribed RNA. The method was immunoSEQ multiplex PCR; TCRdb's version includes in-frame clones alone and lacks a portion of them. The profile shows around 140,000 clones, about 60% of them singletons. The CDR3 is 15 residues long. The ends lost 5 bases at V and 6 bases at J; junction bases unmatched: 6. Germline V gene lookup returns CDR1 SGHAT and CDR2 FQNNGV. Sample: CD4+ T cells sorted from blood, taken at week 0. The receptor's source is a human donor with alopecia areata. The chain recombines TRBV11-2 with TRBJ2-2, with 10 bases that match TRBD2. CDR3 in DNA: TGTGCCAGCAGCCCAGCGGGGGGGCCACCCGGGGAGCTGTTTTTT. Translating gives CASSPAGGPPGELFF.